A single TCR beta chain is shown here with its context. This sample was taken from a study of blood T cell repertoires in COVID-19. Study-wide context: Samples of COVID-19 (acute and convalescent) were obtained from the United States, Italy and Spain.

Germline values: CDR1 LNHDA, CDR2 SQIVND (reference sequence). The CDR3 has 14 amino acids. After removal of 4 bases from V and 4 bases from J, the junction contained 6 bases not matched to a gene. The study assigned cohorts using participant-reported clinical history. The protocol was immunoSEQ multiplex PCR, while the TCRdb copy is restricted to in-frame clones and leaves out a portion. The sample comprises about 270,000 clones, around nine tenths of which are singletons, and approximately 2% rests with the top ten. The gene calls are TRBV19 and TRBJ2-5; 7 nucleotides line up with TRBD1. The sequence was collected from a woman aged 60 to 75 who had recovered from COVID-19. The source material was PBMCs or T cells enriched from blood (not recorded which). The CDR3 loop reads CASSRQGSGETQYF. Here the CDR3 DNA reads TGTGCCAGTAGTAGACAGGGTAGTGGAGAGACCCAGTACTTC.